One and the same sample provided the 22 T cell receptor beta chains below, sequenced in a study of OX40 agonist ivuxolimab in advanced cancers. Sequencing was performed with immunoSEQ multiplex PCR; in TCRdb, only in-frame clones are kept and a portion is missing. This sample carries about 19,000 clones, around 68% of them seen once, and the ten largest clones take roughly 13%. Sequencing was performed on CD4+ or CD8+ T cells sorted from blood, taken in a trial of the OX40 agonist ivuxolimab. These TCRs come from an adult with an advanced solid tumor such as melanoma, head and neck, liver or kidney cancer.

V and J are TRBV28 and TRBJ2-1, with D possibly matching TRBD2 (5 bases). The CDR3 runs to 13 residues. V gave up 3 bases and J gave up 5 bases, with 8 bases separating them. The germline gives CDR1 MDHEN, CDR2 SYDVKM. The CDR3 DNA reads as TGTGCCAGCAGTTTGAAGGGAGACAATGAGCAGTTCTTC. Protein sequence: CASSLKGDNEQFF.

The chain has TRBV2 and TRBJ1-1, with D hard to call. Per germline, CDR1 SNHLY and CDR2 FYNNEI. This CDR3 is 13 amino acids long. The V gene lost 7 bases and the J gene lost 0 bases, with 9 bases spanning the gap. The CDR3 region has the DNA TGTGCCAGCACCCTAAGTTTGAACACTGAAGCTTTCTTT. Translating it yields CASTLSLNTEAFF. Full variable domain (missing parts from reference TRBV2 and TRBJ1-1): EPEVTQTPSHQVTQMGQEVILRCVPISNHLYFYWYRQILGQKVEFLVSFYNNEISEKSEIFDDQFSVERPDGSNFTLKIRSTKLEDSAMYFCASTLSLNTEAFFGQGTRLTVV.

This clone is a singleton in its sample. The chain links TRBV6-6 to TRBJ1-1; no reliable D call. Trimming pared 10 bases from V and 7 bases from J, leaving 13 bases between. This CDR3 is 11 amino acids long. Germline loops: CDR1 MNHNY, CDR2 SVGAGI (reference sequence). The DNA for the CDR3 is TGTGCCATCCGACCGGGTCTTGAAGCTTTCTTT. Its protein product is CAIRPGLEAFF.

This clone was counted only a few times. This chain uses TRBV2 with TRBJ2-1; D uncertain. Germline-derived CDR1 and CDR2 are SNHLY and FYNNEI. V was cut by 3 bases and J by 9 bases, with 9 bases left in between. This CDR3 region has 12 residues. CDR3 loop: CASSDSRVEQFF. The CDR3 DNA follows: TGTGCCAGCAGTGACTCTAGGGTTGAGCAGTTCTTC.

The genes are TRBV19 and TRBJ2-1; weak D call: TRBD1 (5 bases). The CDR3 is 15 amino acids. V was pared by 4 bases and J by 0 bases, with 10 bases between. Germline V gene sequence: CDR1 LNHDA, CDR2 SQIVND (reference sequence). In DNA form, the CDR3 reads TGTGCCAGTAGTACGGACACTACCTCCTACAATGAGCAGTTCTTC. This encodes CASSTDTTSYNEQFF.

This chain connects TRBV6-1 to TRBJ2-7, with D perhaps TRBD1 or TRBD2 (5 bases each). The CDR3 covers 14 residues. Per germline, CDR1 MNHNS and CDR2 SASEGT. The V gene lost 1 base and the J gene lost 2 bases, with 9 bases spanning the gap. The CDR3 DNA sequence: TGTGCCAGCAGTGAAGGGGGGAACCCCTACGAGCAGTACTTC. Amino acids: CASSEGGNPYEQYF.

The chain uses TRBV19 and TRBJ2-2; 8 bases are shared with TRBD1. The trim removed 11 bases at V and 5 bases at J, leaving 10 bases unmatched. The germline V gene has CDR1 LNHDA and CDR2 SQIVND (reference sequence). This CDR3 has 14 residues. DNA for the CDR3: TGTGCCTCCGTGGACAGGGAAGGTACCGGGGAGCTGTTTTTT. Translating it yields CASVDREGTGELFF.

The chain has TRBV10-3 and TRBJ2-2; D remains ambiguous. There are 14 residues in the CDR3. V was shortened by 3 bases and J by 0 bases, with 5 bases between the two germline ends. In germline, CDR1 is ENHRY, CDR2 SYGVKD. CDR3 in amino acids: CAISEPPNTGELFF. The CDR3 DNA reads as TGTGCCATCAGTGAACCACCGAACACCGGGGAGCTGTTTTTT.

The gene calls are TRBV4-2 and TRBJ2-3, with 12 bases identical to TRBD2. From germline, CDR1 is LGHNA and CDR2 YNFKEQ. The CDR3 has 18 residues. V lost 2 bases to trimming and J lost 6 bases; unmatched junction nucleotides: 12. The CDR3 DNA reads TGTGCCAGCAGCCAATCAGGGCCTAGCGGGGGGGTCTTGGATACGCAGTATTTT. As protein: CASSQSGPSGGVLDTQYF.

This chain connects TRBV7-2 to TRBJ2-7, with TRBD1 matching over 7 bases. The CDR3 has 14 residues. V dropped 1 base and J dropped 4; count of bases not matched to a gene: 4. Germline V CDR1 and CDR2: SGHTA, FQGNSA. The CDR3 sequence is CASSLGDREYEQYF. CDR3 bases: TGTGCCAGCAGCTTAGGAGACAGGGAGTACGAGCAGTACTTC.

The chain has TRBV6-6 and TRBJ2-1; perhaps TRBD1 as D (6 bases). The CDR3 spans 14 residues. Germline CDR1 MNHNY, CDR2 SVGAGI (reference sequence). Trimming removed 5 bases at V and 4 bases at J, with 12 bases between. The CDR3 nucleotides read TGTGCCAGCAGTCCCGGGACATCATACAATGAGCAGTTCTTC. Translated, it gives CASSPGTSYNEQFF.

The chain joins TRBV5-4 to TRBJ2-5; D ambiguous. Germline V gene data show CDR1 as SGHNT and CDR2 as YYREEE (reference sequence). This CDR3 has 14 residues. V was cut by 0 bases and J by 3 bases, with 9 bases left in between. CDR3 sequence: CASSLVGWEETQYF. For the CDR3, the DNA is TGTGCCAGCAGCTTGGTGGGTTGGGAAGAGACCCAGTACTTC.

This clone has only a few counts. The genes are TRBV19 and TRBJ1-1; D ambiguous. The CDR3 contains 14 residues. The V and J ends lost 7 bases and 3 bases respectively, with 15 bases between them. Germline V gene data show CDR1 as LNHDA and CDR2 as SQIVND (reference sequence). The CDR3, as DNA: TGTGCCAGTATCGGGTCCTACTCGGACACTGAAGCTTTCTTT. Its protein is CASIGSYSDTEAFF.

This clone was observed a few times. This chain links TRBV18 with TRBJ2-7; 9 nucleotides align to TRBD1. Losses at the gene ends were 5 bases for V and 3 bases for J; bases not matched to a gene: 17. The CDR3 loop spans 18 amino acids. Germline loops: CDR1 KGHSH, CDR2 LQKENI. CDR3 bases: TGTGCCAGCTCAGAACCCCGCAGGGCCGGGACAGGGTTCTACGAGCAGTACTTC. Amino acid sequence: CASSEPRRAGTGFYEQYF. The full variable domain, rest sourced from reference TRBV18 and TRBJ2-7, is NAGVMQNPRHLVRRRGQEARLRCSPMKGHSHVYWYRQLPEEGLKFMVYLQKENIIDESGMPKERFSAEFPKEGPSILRIQQVVRGDSAAYFCASSEPRRAGTGFYEQYFGPGTRLTVT.

This clone has a single count. The chain combines TRBV4-3 with TRBJ1-2; 10 bases agree with TRBD1. With 6 bases clipped from V and 5 bases from J, the junction kept 9 bases outside the gene matches. The CDR3 loop spans 15 amino acids. Germline V gene sequence: CDR1 LGHNA, CDR2 YSLEER. The CDR3 DNA follows: TGCGCCAGCAGTCCGGGACAGGGGTATAGGTATGGCTACACCTTC. Translated: CASSPGQGYRYGYTF.

By frequency in the sample, this clone is medium-sized. The chain links TRBV19 to TRBJ1-5; 7 nucleotides line up with TRBD1. Germline V lookup: CDR1 LNHDA, CDR2 SQIVND (reference sequence). J gave up 3 bases and V 5 bases, and 4 bases lay outside the gene matches. There are 14 residues in the CDR3. The CDR3 region is CASSEQGNNQPQHF. The CDR3 coding sequence is TGTGCCAGTAGTGAACAGGGGAACAATCAGCCCCAGCATTTT.

This clone has only a few counts. The rearrangement links TRBV5-4 to TRBJ2-3, with TRBD2 matching over 7 bases. The CDR3 loop spans 13 amino acids. The ends lost 0 bases at V and 11 bases at J; junction bases unmatched: 6. Per germline, CDR1 SGHNT and CDR2 YYREEE (reference sequence). The CDR3 coding sequence is TGTGCCAGCAGCTTGGGAGGACTAGTAAAGCAGTATTTT. It encodes CASSLGGLVKQYF. The complete variable domain, with remaining parts taken from reference TRBV5-4 and TRBJ2-3, reads ETGVTQSPTHLIKTRGQQVTLRCSSQSGHNTVSWYQQALGQGPQFIFQYYREEENGRGNFPPRFSGLQFPNYSSELNVNALELDDSALYLCASSLGGLVKQYFGPGTRLTVL.

The chain joins TRBV6-5 to TRBJ2-1, with 11 bases fitting TRBD2. CDR1 MNHEY and CDR2 SVGAGI come from the germline V gene. The V segment lost 7 bases and the J segment 4 bases; nucleotides outside the gene matches: 3. This CDR3 has 14 residues. The CDR3 DNA follows: TGTGCCAGCACCGGACTAGCGGGTTACAATGAGCAGTTCTTC. Amino acid sequence: CASTGLAGYNEQFF.

The chain carries TRBV7-9 and TRBJ2-7; D not certain. V lost 1 base, J lost 6 bases, and 10 bases lay in between. Germline CDR1 and CDR2: SEHNR and FQNEAQ (reference sequence). This CDR3 region has 13 residues. The CDR3 nucleotides are TGTGCCAGCAGCTTAGGAGGTAGCACCGAGCAGTACTTC. It codes for CASSLGGSTEQYF.

The V gene is TRBV7-9, the J gene TRBJ2-7, with D uncertain. CDR3 length: 12 amino acids. Germline CDR1 reads SEHNR; CDR2 reads FQNEAQ (reference sequence). V lost 4 bases and J 4 bases, leaving 8 bases between the germline ends. The CDR3 protein is CASSSNSYEQYF. CDR3 sequence (DNA): TGTGCCAGCAGCTCGAACTCTTACGAGCAGTACTTC.

The J gene is TRBJ2-6, the V gene TRBV18; 8 bases line up with TRBD1. In germline, CDR1 is KGHSH, CDR2 LQKENI. This CDR3 region has 17 residues. The V gene end was trimmed by 4 bases and the J gene end by 4 bases; junction bases not matched to a gene: 9. Written as DNA, the CDR3 is TGTGCCAGCTCACTTTGGCAGGGGGCGCAAGGGGCCAACGTCCTGACTTTC. It codes for CASSLWQGAQGANVLTF.

The table lists this clone with a few counts. The V call is TRBV6-5, the J call TRBJ2-1; 12 bases agree with TRBD1. Germline values: CDR1 MNHEY, CDR2 SVGAGI. The V gene end was trimmed by 5 bases and the J gene end by 6 bases; junction bases not matched to a gene: 5. The CDR3 spans 15 residues. In DNA, the CDR3 is TGTGCCAGCAGTCCCGGGACAGGGGGCGTCAATGAGCAGTTCTTC. This gives the protein CASSPGTGGVNEQFF.